These 30 T cell receptor beta chains were sequenced from one sample in a study of T cell responses to AZD1222 COVID-19 vaccine. Using immunoSEQ multiplex PCR, the repertoire was profiled, and TCRdb retains in-frame clones only, with some absent. Of around 52,000 clones listed, approximately 86% were seen once; the top ten hold approximately 16%. The sequencing used peripheral blood, collected on day 0 of AZD1222 vaccination. The receptor source for this set is an adult in good health.

The V call is TRBV6-5, the J call TRBJ2-7; 13 bases match TRBD2. This CDR3 comprises 14 residues. With 10 bases clipped from V and 3 bases from J, the junction kept 6 bases outside the gene matches. Germline-derived CDR1 and CDR2 are MNHEY and SVGAGI. CDR3 DNA: TGTGCCACAAAGAGGACTAGCGGGAGCTACGAGCAGTACTTC. It yields the protein CATKRTSGSYEQYF.

This clone has just one count. This chain links TRBV7-9 with TRBJ1-1; TRBD1 matches 7 bases. Germline V gene lookup returns CDR1 SEHNR and CDR2 FQNEAQ (reference sequence). CDR3 length equals 17 residues. V trimming: 1 base; J trimming: 1 base; junction bases outside the gene matches: 9. As DNA, the CDR3 is TGTGCCAGCAGCTTAGTCCCGAGGACAGGCCCGAACACTGAAGCTTTCTTT. This sequence encodes CASSLVPRTGPNTEAFF.

This CDR3 reads CASSPGRASGRLANYEQYF. The CDR3 DNA sequence: TGTGCCAGCTCACCAGGGCGAGCTAGCGGGAGGTTGGCCAATTACGAGCAGTACTTC. V gene TRBV18 combines with J gene TRBJ2-7; 11 positions match TRBD2. Germline V gene data show CDR1 as KGHSH and CDR2 as LQKENI. The length of the CDR3 is 19 residues. The V segment lost 2 bases and the J segment 4 bases; nucleotides outside the gene matches: 16.

This clone has only one observation. The DNA for the CDR3 is TGTGCCAGCAGCTTAGAGTTACCAGGGGAGGATGACTACGAGCAGTACTTC. This gives the protein CASSLELPGEDDYEQYF. The chain recombines TRBV11-3 with TRBJ2-7; perhaps D is TRBD1 or TRBD2 (6 bases each). CDR1 is SGHNT, CDR2 YENEEA, per germline. The CDR3 length is 17 residues. Deletions cut 0 bases from V and 3 bases from J, with 18 bases between.

Only one count was recorded for this clone. The rearrangement joins TRBV6-2 or TRBV6-3 to TRBJ2-2, with 13 positions matching TRBD2. V was pared by 5 bases and J by 1 base, with 4 bases of the junction left unmatched. CDR3 size: 17 residues. CDR1 MNHEY and CDR2 SVGEGT come from the germline V gene. Written as DNA, the CDR3 is TGTGCCAGCAGTCTCCGGACTAGCGGGGGGAACACCGGGGAGCTGTTTTTT. Amino acids: CASSLRTSGGNTGELFF.

The CDR3 loop is CASSLAITLDRGPLPYNEQFF. As DNA, the CDR3 is TGTGCCAGCAGCTTAGCGATAACACTGGACAGGGGGCCTCTCCCTTACAATGAGCAGTTCTTC. The V and J genes are TRBV7-8 and TRBJ2-1; 11 bases align to TRBD1. This CDR3 region has 21 residues. The germline CDR1 and CDR2 sequences are SGHVS and FQNEAQ. V dropped 0 bases and J dropped 4; count of bases not matched to a gene: 17.

J is TRBJ1-2 and V is TRBV30; unclear D gene. CDR3 length equals 12 residues. V lost 1 base to trimming and J lost 7 bases, with 10 bases between them. CDR1 is GTSNPN, CDR2 SVGIG, per germline (reference sequence). As DNA, the CDR3 is TGTGCCTGGAGTGAGGAGTATCTTGGCTACACCTTC. This gives the protein CAWSEEYLGYTF.

This sequence joins TRBV27 and TRBJ1-5, with D perhaps matching TRBD1 (5 bases). Germline-derived CDR1 and CDR2 are MNHEY and SMNVEV (reference sequence). Trimming removed 0 bases at V and 6 bases at J, with 6 bases between. This CDR3 spans 13 amino acids. The DNA for the CDR3 is TGTGCCAGCAGTTTATCGGGGGTTCAGCCCCAGCATTTT. Residues: CASSLSGVQPQHF.

The chain links TRBV4-1 to TRBJ2-1; no clear D. The V and J ends lost 0 bases and 8 bases respectively, with 8 bases between them. In germline, CDR1 is MGHRA, CDR2 YSYEKL. This CDR3 spans 13 amino acids. CDR3 sequence reads: CASSQDWTDEQFF. The CDR3 coding sequence is TGCGCCAGCAGCCAAGATTGGACCGATGAGCAGTTCTTC.

The chain couples TRBV7-8 to TRBJ2-2; D uncertain. The CDR3 consists of 13 residues. V was clipped by 5 bases and J by 4 bases, with 8 bases between them. Germline V gene lookup returns CDR1 SGHVS and CDR2 FQNEAQ. The DNA for the CDR3 is TGTGCCAGCAGCCATTCGAGCACCGGGGAGCTGTTTTTT. Translating it yields CASSHSSTGELFF. The variable domain in full, completed from reference TRBV7-8 and TRBJ2-2, reads GAGVSQSPRYKVAKRGQDVALRCDPISGHVSLFWYQQALGQGPEFLTYFQNEAQLDKSGLPSDRFFAERPEGSVSTLKIQRTQQEDSAVYLCASSHSSTGELFFGEGSRLTVL.

This clone was observed a handful of times. V is TRBV5-6 and J is TRBJ1-2, with D possibly matching TRBD1 (5 bases). V lost 2 bases and J 6 bases, leaving 14 bases between the germline ends. The CDR3 sequence is 14 residues long. Germline V gene data show CDR1 as SGHDT and CDR2 as YYEEEE. CDR3 coding DNA: TGTGCCAGCAGCTTTCCAGGGTTCAGCAATGGCTACACCTTC. It translates to CASSFPGFSNGYTF.

The V call is TRBV7-2, the J call TRBJ2-5, with 7 bases lining up with TRBD2. There are 17 residues in the CDR3. V dropped 5 bases and J dropped 1; count of bases not matched to a gene: 13. Germline-derived CDR1 and CDR2 are SGHTA and FQGNSA. The CDR3 loop is CASSRRPGLHPQETQYF. As DNA, the CDR3 is TGTGCCAGCAGCCGGCGACCGGGACTACATCCCCAAGAGACCCAGTACTTC.

V gene TRBV30 combines with J gene TRBJ2-1; D is unclear. This CDR3 is 11 amino acids long. The germline V gene encodes CDR1 GTSNPN and CDR2 SVGIG (reference sequence). The V and J ends lost 2 bases and 6 bases respectively, with 5 bases between them. CDR3 in amino acids: CAWSWGNEQFF. In nucleotides, the CDR3 is TGTGCCTGGAGTTGGGGCAATGAGCAGTTCTTC.

A remark on this clone: At one end the junction does not follow the germline gene, possibly because of a read error. The chain uses TRBV5-4 and TRBJ1-4; D possibly corresponds to TRBD1 (5 bases). Germline values: CDR1 SGHNT, CDR2 YYREEE (reference sequence). There are 13 residues in the CDR3. CDR3 bases: TGCGCCGGGGCCACCGAGAATAATGAAAAACTGTTTTTT. It specifies CAGATENNEKLFF.

The V and J genes are TRBV2 and TRBJ2-5; D is ambiguous. CDR1 is SNHLY and CDR2 is FYNNEI in the germline V gene. The length of the CDR3 is 13 residues. V lost 2 bases, J lost 5 bases, and 9 bases lay in between. The CDR3 spells CASSEKWRETQYF. The CDR3 DNA is TGTGCCAGCAGTGAAAAGTGGCGGGAGACCCAGTACTTC.

This sequence joins TRBV5-4 and TRBJ1-4; D gene unclear. This CDR3 is 15 amino acids long. CDR1 and CDR2 (germline): SGHNT, YYREEE (reference sequence). The V end was cut by 2 bases, the J end by 6 bases, with 14 bases between. This chain's CDR3 is CASSFGGIGDEKLFF. CDR3 bases: TGTGCCAGCAGCTTCGGAGGGATAGGCGATGAAAAACTGTTTTTT.

This clone ranks as medium-sized (0.01 to 0.1%). This chain joins TRBV7-9 and TRBJ2-1, with TRBD2 matching over 7 bases. The CDR3 spans 16 residues. CDR1 is SEHNR and CDR2 is FQNEAQ in the germline V gene (reference sequence). V gave up 2 bases and J gave up 1 base; unmatched junction bases: 5. The CDR3 spells CASSLSGMGSYNEQFF. CDR3 nucleotides: TGTGCCAGCAGCTTAAGCGGGATGGGTTCCTACAATGAGCAGTTCTTC.

The CDR3 sequence: CASIPEGVADTQYF. The CDR3 nucleotides are TGTGCCAGCATCCCCGAAGGGGTAGCAGATACGCAGTATTTT. This sequence joins TRBV5-5 and TRBJ2-3, with TRBD1 as a possible D gene (5 bases). Trimming cost V 6 bases and J 4 bases, with 15 bases left between them. From germline, CDR1 is SGHKS and CDR2 YYEKEE (reference sequence). CDR3 length: 14 amino acids.

The CDR3 protein is CSVETSGVDTQYF. The CDR3 coding sequence is TGCAGCGTTGAGACCTCAGGGGTAGATACGCAGTATTTT. The rearrangement links TRBV29-1 to TRBJ2-3; D possibly corresponds to TRBD1 (6 bases). V lost 3 bases, J lost 5 bases, and 12 bases lay in between. The CDR3 length is 13 residues. Germline V gene lookup returns CDR1 SQVTM and CDR2 ANQGSEA.

The chain links TRBV21-1 to TRBJ1-2; TRBD1, the D gene given by the table, was not confirmed from the DNA. TRBV21-1 is shown as a pseudogene. This CDR3 spans 17 amino acids. The CDR3 loop reads CASSQEDRDPRSYGYTF. DNA for the CDR3: TGTGCCAGCAGCCAGGAGGACAGGGACCCCAGGAGCTATGGCTACACCTTC.

A few counts support this clone. The rearrangement uses TRBV5-1 and TRBJ1-1; no definite D call. There are 15 residues in the CDR3. Germline assignment: CDR1 SGHRS and CDR2 YFSETQ. Trimming removed 7 bases at V and 0 bases at J, with 16 bases between. The CDR3 loop is CASGPAQGMNTEAFF. The CDR3 DNA is TGCGCCAGCGGTCCGGCCCAAGGCATGAACACTGAAGCTTTCTTT.

The chain combines TRBV27 with TRBJ2-1, with D maybe TRBD2 (7 bases). Germline V lookup: CDR1 MNHEY, CDR2 SMNVEV (reference sequence). The ends were cut back, 2 bases at V and 12 bases at J, with 14 bases in the middle. This CDR3 is 13 amino acids long. This CDR3 is CASSLGGATVQFF. The CDR3 bases are TGTGCCAGCAGTTTAGGGGGGGCCACCGTGCAGTTCTTC.

In its sample, this clone was seen a few times. The chain has TRBV3-1 (or the pseudogene TRBV3-2) and TRBJ2-5, with TRBD2 identical over 8 bases. Per the germline V gene, CDR1 is LGHDT and CDR2 is YNNKEL (reference sequence). This CDR3 contains 13 residues. Trimming removed 3 bases from V and 3 bases from J; junction bases left unmatched: 0. CDR3 protein: CASSQRGEETQYF. The CDR3 DNA is TGTGCCAGCAGCCAGCGGGGGGAAGAGACCCAGTACTTC.

The V call is TRBV28, the J call TRBJ2-2; D tentatively fits TRBD1 or TRBD2 (5 bases each). The germline V and J ends were trimmed by 6 bases and 0 bases, with 17 bases remaining between them. Per the germline V gene, CDR1 is MDHEN and CDR2 is SYDVKM. This CDR3 comprises 17 residues. CDR3 bases: TGTGCCAGCAGGATCCCTGGGGGACCCGCGAACACCGGGGAGCTGTTTTTT. Amino acid sequence: CASRIPGGPANTGELFF. The entire variable domain, with the rest obtained from reference TRBV28 and TRBJ2-2, is as follows: DVKVTQSSRYLVKRTGEKVFLECVQDMDHENMFWYRQDPGLGLRLIYFSYDVKMKEKGDIPEGYSVSREKKERFSLILESASTNQTSMYLCASRIPGGPANTGELFFGEGSRLTVL.

CDR3 coding DNA: TGTGCCAGCAGCTTAAACAGGGTGAGGAATGGCTACACCTTC. This codes for CASSLNRVRNGYTF. V usage is TRBV11-1 and J usage is TRBJ1-2; TRBD1 might be the D (6 bases). Germline loops: CDR1 SGHAT, CDR2 FQDESV (reference sequence). The CDR3 extends over 14 amino acids. V was shortened by 2 bases and J by 6 bases, with 13 bases between the two germline ends.

The chain combines TRBV10-3 with TRBJ2-1; 11 positions match TRBD2. CDR3 length: 13 amino acids. Germline lookup yields CDR1 ENHRY and CDR2 SYGVKD. V shed 7 bases and J 6 bases; nucleotides not matched to a gene: 2. CDR3 nucleotides: TGTGCCATCAATGGACTAGCGGGCAATGAGCAGTTCTTC. Residues: CAINGLAGNEQFF.

The chain is built from TRBV7-3 and TRBJ2-1; TRBD2 agrees at 11 bases. Looked up from germline, CDR1 is SGHTA and CDR2 is FQGTGA. Germline trimming cut 2 bases from V and 8 bases from J; bases unmatched to any gene: 8. The CDR3 covers 16 residues. The CDR3 nucleotides are TGTGCCAGCAGCTTACGAGTAGCGGGAGGGGTGGATGAGCAGTTCTTC. Its protein product is CASSLRVAGGVDEQFF.

For this clone: Other DNA variants within this sample encode the same CDR3. The chain recombines TRBV28 with TRBJ1-5; 9 bases are a match to TRBD1. CDR3 length: 15 residues. The V gene's germline CDR1 is MDHEN and CDR2 SYDVKM. The trim removed 3 bases at V and 7 bases at J, leaving 7 bases unmatched. The CDR3 sequence: CASSFGQGFRQPQHF. As DNA, the CDR3 is TGTGCCAGCAGTTTTGGACAGGGGTTTAGGCAGCCCCAGCATTTT.

This chain connects TRBV7-9 to TRBJ1-4; no firm D call. The CDR3 has 14 residues. Germline V gene data show CDR1 as SEHNR and CDR2 as FQNEAQ (reference sequence). Trimming pared 7 bases from V and 2 bases from J, leaving 11 bases between. CDR3 in DNA: TGTGCCAGCACCCGGGAGGAGACTAATGAAAAACTGTTTTTT. Translated: CASTREETNEKLFF.

The chain has TRBV6-5 and TRBJ1-3, with a tentative D call TRBD1 (6 bases). The CDR3 has 14 residues. V gave up 2 bases and J gave up 4 bases, with 9 bases separating them. CDR1 MNHEY and CDR2 SVGAGI come from the germline V gene. CDR3 sequence (DNA): TGTGCCAGCAGTTACGGGGGGCCGGGAAACACCATATATTTT. Its translation: CASSYGGPGNTIYF.